These 15 T cell receptor beta chains came from one sample sequenced in a study of radiation and T cells in renal cell carcinoma. As to time point: blood 4 weeks post-SBRT, at nephrectomy. Treatment denoted: 15 Gy SBRT to primary tumor, nephrectomy 4 weeks later. Assay used: immunoSEQ multiplex PCR; TCRdb lists only in-frame clones, some missing. This repertoire shows 150,000 to 200,000 clones, about 88% found once; its top ten account for 10% to 12%. Sample: blood, taken from a patient whose treatment included radiotherapy and nephrectomy. The source is a woman in her forties or fifties with renal cell carcinoma.

The CDR3 reads CASSSFGRGEQFF. DNA for the CDR3: TGTGCCAGCAGTTCCTTCGGACGCGGTGAGCAGTTCTTC. The chain combines TRBV27 with TRBJ2-1; no reliable D call. CDR1 and CDR2 from the germline V gene are MNHEY and SMNVEV (reference sequence). V was trimmed by 4 bases and J by 9 bases, leaving 13 bases between them. The CDR3 is 13 residues long.

The chain uses TRBV5-8 and TRBJ1-5; no definite D call. This CDR3 region has 16 residues. Germline lookup yields CDR1 SGHTS and CDR2 YDEGEE. Deletions cut 1 base from V and 4 bases from J, with 15 bases between. CDR3 nucleotides: TGTGCCAGCAGCTTGTCATCTGGCTGGGAAAATCAGCCCCAGCATTTT. Protein product: CASSLSSGWENQPQHF.

CDR3 loop: CARLKMDFTNYGYTF. The CDR3 nucleotides are TGTGCCAGACTCAAAATGGACTTTACTAACTATGGCTACACCTTC. This sequence joins TRBV6-4 and TRBJ1-2; the D is unclear. Germline lookup yields CDR1 MRHNA and CDR2 SNTAGT. V lost 9 bases and J 0 bases, leaving 17 bases between the germline ends. The CDR3 extends over 15 amino acids.

Only a few counts were recorded for this clone. The chain is built from TRBV7-2 and TRBJ1-2, with 9 bases matching TRBD1. Germline trimming cut 6 bases from V and 13 bases from J; bases unmatched to any gene: 18. CDR1 SGHTA and CDR2 FQGNSA come from the germline V gene. The CDR3 covers 15 residues. CDR3 nucleotides: TGTGCCAGCAGTCATACCGGACGGGGACAGGGTATCTCCACCTTC. Translation: CASSHTGRGQGISTF.

CDR3 residues: CASSVVGGNGGYTF. CDR3 bases: TGTGCCAGCAGCGTAGTGGGGGGGAACGGAGGCTACACCTTC. The V gene is TRBV9, the J gene TRBJ1-2; TRBD1 is a possible D gene (5 bases). The CDR3 length is 14 residues. Trimming shortened V by 0 bases and J by 8 bases, and 14 bases separated the two germline ends. Germline values: CDR1 SGDLS, CDR2 YYNGEE.

The chain carries TRBV5-6 and TRBJ1-1, with a weak D call TRBD1 (6 bases). V gave up 2 bases and J gave up 1 base, with 9 bases separating them. This CDR3 comprises 14 residues. Germline assignment: CDR1 SGHDT and CDR2 YYEEEE. CDR3 sequence: CASSFATGNTEAFF. The CDR3 DNA is TGTGCCAGCAGCTTTGCGACAGGGAACACTGAAGCTTTCTTT.

The chain employs TRBV4-3 and TRBJ2-1; TRBD2 matches 12 bases. CDR1 is LGHNA, CDR2 YSLEER, per germline. The junction had 10 bases not matched to a gene; V was cut back by 0 bases and J by 16 bases. CDR3 size: 15 residues. The CDR3 bases are TGCGCCAGCAGCCAAGATAGCCTAGCGGGGGGGCCACCATTCTTC. Protein sequence: CASSQDSLAGGPPFF.

V is TRBV12-5 and J is TRBJ2-7; D might be TRBD2 (6 bases). Germline CDR1 reads LGHNT; CDR2 reads FRNRAP. This CDR3 spans 13 amino acids. The germline V and J ends were trimmed by 0 bases and 7 bases, with 10 bases remaining between them. As DNA, the CDR3 is TGTGCTAGTGGTTTGGTAGGAGGAGGGGAGCAGTACTTC. Translated, it gives CASGLVGGGEQYF.

This clone was observed once. The chain combines TRBV11-2 with TRBJ2-5, with D unresolved. This CDR3 comprises 12 residues. CDR1 SGHAT and CDR2 FQNNGV come from the germline V gene. V dropped 5 bases and J dropped 5 bases, with 9 bases sitting between them. The CDR3 sequence: CASSAGWETQYF. The CDR3 DNA follows: TGTGCCAGCAGCGCCGGGTGGGAGACCCAGTACTTC.

This clone has just one count. The V gene is TRBV14, the J gene TRBJ2-1; 8 positions match TRBD1. Germline trimming cut 4 bases from V and 1 base from J; bases unmatched to any gene: 3. The CDR3 consists of 15 residues. Germline V gene sequence: CDR1 SGHDN, CDR2 FVKESK. CDR3 loop: CASSPDRGSYNEQFF. The CDR3 DNA sequence: TGTGCCAGCAGCCCAGACAGGGGATCCTACAATGAGCAGTTCTTC.

V usage is TRBV7-9 and J usage is TRBJ1-4, with no clear D. The CDR3 consists of 16 residues. Trimming took 5 bases from V and 6 from J, leaving 19 bases between them. Germline V gene data show CDR1 as SEHNR and CDR2 as FQNEAQ (reference sequence). The CDR3 DNA reads TGTGCCAGCAGCATCTCCCCCGGTGGCAGCTATGAAAAACTGTTTTTT. This translates into CASSISPGGSYEKLFF.

This chain connects TRBV4-1 to TRBJ2-1; 8 bases match TRBD2. This CDR3 has 16 residues. Per the germline V gene, CDR1 is MGHRA and CDR2 is YSYEKL. V dropped 0 bases and J dropped 2; count of bases not matched to a gene: 3. CDR3 sequence reads: CASSQDGAGAYNEQFF. The CDR3, as DNA: TGCGCCAGCAGCCAAGATGGAGCGGGGGCCTACAATGAGCAGTTCTTC.

The chain carries TRBV5-4 and TRBJ2-5; possibly TRBD1 for D (6 bases). The length of the CDR3 is 13 residues. Germline-derived CDR1 and CDR2 are SGHNT and YYREEE (reference sequence). With 3 bases removed from V and 2 bases from J, the gap between germline ends came to 8 bases. The CDR3 here is CASSSGQQETQYF. The CDR3 DNA follows: TGTGCCAGCAGCTCAGGACAGCAAGAGACCCAGTACTTC.

The chain has TRBV5-6 and TRBJ1-5; D is perhaps TRBD1 (5 bases). This CDR3 contains 15 residues. In germline, CDR1 is SGHDT, CDR2 YYEEEE. The V end lost 0 bases, the J end lost 3 bases, and 10 bases lay between the germline ends. CDR3 DNA sequence: TGTGCCAGCAGCTTGGTGGGGCAGGACAATCAGCCCCAGCATTTT. Protein product: CASSLVGQDNQPQHF.

This chain links TRBV18 with TRBJ1-4, with 7 bases that match TRBD1. The V segment lost 2 bases and the J segment 4 bases; nucleotides outside the gene matches: 7. Germline V gene lookup returns CDR1 KGHSH and CDR2 LQKENI. This CDR3 spans 16 amino acids. The CDR3 DNA reads as TGTGCCAGCTCACCAAATCTGGGACAGAGTAATGAAAAACTGTTTTTT. Translation gives CASSPNLGQSNEKLFF.